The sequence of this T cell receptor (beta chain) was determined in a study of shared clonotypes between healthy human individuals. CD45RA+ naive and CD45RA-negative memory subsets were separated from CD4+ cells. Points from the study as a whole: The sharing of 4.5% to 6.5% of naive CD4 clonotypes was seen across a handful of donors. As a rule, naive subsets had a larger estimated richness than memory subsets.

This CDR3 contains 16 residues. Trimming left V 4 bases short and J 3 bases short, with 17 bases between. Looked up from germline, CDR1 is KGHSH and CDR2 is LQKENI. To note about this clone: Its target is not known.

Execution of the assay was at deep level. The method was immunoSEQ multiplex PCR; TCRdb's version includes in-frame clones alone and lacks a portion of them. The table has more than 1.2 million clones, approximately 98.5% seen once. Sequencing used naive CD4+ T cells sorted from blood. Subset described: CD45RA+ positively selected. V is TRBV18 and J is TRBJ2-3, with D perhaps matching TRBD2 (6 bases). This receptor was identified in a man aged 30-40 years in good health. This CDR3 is CASSLPGTLSTDTQYF. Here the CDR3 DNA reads TGTGCCAGCTCACTCCCAGGGACTCTTTCTACAGATACGCAGTATTTT.